Included here is one T cell receptor (beta chain) sequence, with context. Its antigen is still unknown. No per-base quality is available; no much larger clone lies one base away. Receptors were amplified or captured by the immunoSEQ multiplex PCR assay. The table comes from immuneACCESS by way of TCRdb, which keeps in-frame sequences with V and J called. Part of the clones is missing from these tables; in studies checked, under half for an unresolved V gene and the rest for unknown reasons. The sample data list 540,000 or so clones, and approximately 78% of these were observed just once. 0.013% of the sample is in the top ten clones. This sample was taken from a study of shared T cell receptors in the human thymus (dated by TCRdb to 2020 to 2022). About the study as a whole: The study examined how the human thymus generates shared, self-reactive T-cell receptor alpha chains.

The germline V gene gives CDR1 as SGDLS and CDR2 as YYNGEE. V sheds 4 bases and J sheds 6 bases, leaving 17 bases between their ends. Counted from cysteine to phenylalanine, this CDR3 has 14 amino acids. Of the read, only the CDR3 DNA is kept; its 42 bases are in frame from base 1. This sample also belongs to another study, concerning human thymus T cells. That second report states: Donors were immunologically healthy infants undergoing open corrective cardiac surgery for congenital heart defects in Finland. Thymus tissue was obtained as surgical resects removed during corrective cardiac surgery. V and J gene segment usage appeared biased in both thymic and peripheral blood repertoires. The related research found that thymic TCR repertoires overlapped highly between unrelated individuals. The study described the TCR alpha and beta repertoires in about eight infant thymus samples and a few matching peripheral blood samples. Donor ages ranging from 7 to 244 days were recorded, and more than 5 male and a couple of female infants were included in the cohort. Thymocytes were mechanically released from the tissue and were stored as pellets of about 8.5-31 million cells at -70 degrees C. A QIAsymphony instrument was used to extract genomic DNA from the frozen cell pellets. The immunoSEQ multiplex PCR assay was used to amplify the TCRB and TCRAD loci from a standardized amount of quality-controlled genomic DNA. The amplicons spanned the V(D)J region and were long enough to cover the CDR3 and allow V and J genes to be identified. The amplicons were sequenced on an Illumina platform via the commercial immunoSEQ service. Primer bias and sequencing errors were corrected using previously described methods, and TCRAD and TCRB definitions followed the IMGT database. Analysis of the repertoires was done with immunoSEQ Analyzer 3.0 and VDJTools and included basic statistics, V/J segment usage, diversity estimates, rarefaction and pairwise overlap. Chao1, ChaoE, Efron-Thisted, Shannon and inverse Simpson indices were used to estimate diversity, which was also estimated on datasets down-sampled to the smallest sample. Repertoire overlap used strict matching of CDR3 nucleotide sequence, V gene and J gene, with Jaccard-based multidimensional scaling clustering. On average, about 800,000 unique TCRB clonotypes were obtained from thymus samples, compared with 70,000 to 100,000 from blood samples.

Sequences were obtained from thymocytes. This chain is built from TRBV9 and TRBJ2-7; TRBD1 is possibly the D segment (6 matching bases). The receptor was derived from a boy younger than two with a congenital heart defect. Donor details come from another sample of the same person, matched by shared clones. The CDR3 reads CASSHRVEGTEQYF. The nucleotides are TGTGCCAGCAGCCACAGGGTGGAAGGGACCGAGCAGTACTTC.